This T cell receptor (beta chain) was captured in a study of blood T cells in healthy people across ages. For the study at large: Template switching captured about one barcoded beta molecule per two T cells. General study points: Higher naive T cell percentage went strongly together with higher TCR beta diversity.

Donation came from healthy Caucasian individuals in Russia who were aged about 6 to 90. Total RNA amounts of at least 5 micrograms were extracted per sample. On this clonotype itself: Its antigen is currently unknown.

CDR1 and CDR2 from the germline V gene are SGHTA and FQGNSA. The junction had 7 bases not matched to a gene; V was cut back by 6 bases and J by 2 bases. The CDR3 extends over 15 amino acids. Alongside a J-beta primer mix, a sample-barcoded 5' primer served in a second PCR lasting about 6 to 12 cycles. TCRdb reprocessed the 5' RACE reads via MiXCR and lists one record per CDR3 protein. Of under 1,000,000 distinct CDR3 sequences in the sample, around 34% were seen once. V gene TRBV7-2 combines with J gene TRBJ1-5; 7 nucleotides line up with TRBD1. Input material: blood. The sequence derives from a young man in good health. The CDR3 loop reads CASRPGTDRNQPQHF. CDR3 DNA: TGTGCCAGCAGACCGGGGACAGACCGCAATCAGCCCCAGCATTTT.